This T cell receptor beta chain was documented in a study of high-grade serous ovarian cancer treatment subgroups. Tumor samples were taken before definitive surgery or chemotherapy. The protocol was immunoSEQ multiplex PCR, while the TCRdb copy is restricted to in-frame clones and leaves out a portion. The table shows about 6,200 clones, with about 80% occurring only once. Study results and limitations: Tumors within one patient showed repertoire similarity of roughly 0.1 to 0.79. Spatial context was lost because tumors were sequenced in bulk.

This clone was recorded once. Antigen specificity is unknown. V lost 3 bases and J lost 2, with 7 bases in between. The germline V gene encodes CDR1 SGHTA and CDR2 FQGNSA. This CDR3 is built from 13 residues. This sequence originates from a human donor with high-grade serous ovarian cancer. Sequenced sample: tumor tissue. This chain joins TRBV7-2 and TRBJ2-5; perhaps TRBD2 as D (6 bases). Here the CDR3 reads CASSFGSQETQYF. The CDR3 nucleotides read TGTGCCAGCAGCTTCGGGAGTCAAGAGACCCAGTACTTC.